This entry describes one T cell receptor beta chain. The data belong to a study of blood T cell repertoires in COVID-19. As for the study in general: The samples span acute and convalescent COVID-19 from the United States, Italy and Spain.

Residents of approximately 25 US areas, aged roughly 18 to 89 years, made up the participants. Each participant's cohort was designated according to participant-reported clinical history. Per the study methods: Amplifying reference gene primers gave estimates of nucleated cell counts. TCRdb's table, derived via immunoSEQ multiplex PCR, lists solely in-frame clones and lacks some. The V and J calls and clone size were taken over from that table, and D and trimming were inferred from the DNA. Here the sample spans 300,000 to 450,000 clones, 87% being singletons. Material for sequencing was PBMCs or T cells enriched from blood (not recorded which). This sequence originates from a man between 40 and 49 years old in a cohort exposed to, infected with or recovered from COVID-19 (not recorded which).

The CDR3 region is CASSDERREIPFYEQYF. CDR3 sequence (DNA): TGTGCCAGCAGTGACGAGAGGCGGGAGATCCCCTTTTACGAGCAGTACTTC. The chain is built from TRBV6-4 and TRBJ2-7, with TRBD2 matching 7 bases. The length of the CDR3 is 17 residues. V trimming: 2 bases; J trimming: 4 bases; junction bases outside the gene matches: 14. In germline, CDR1 is MRHNA, CDR2 SNTAGT.